Presented here are 11 T cell receptor beta chains from one specimen sequenced in a study of HIV-infected patients and healthy controls. Reverse transcription used roughly 480 ng RNA and constant-region primers for alpha and beta. Alpha and beta chain libraries were made separately by chain-specific third strand synthesis with multiplexing indices. TCRdb re-derived calls from the 5' RACE reads in MiXCR, one entry per CDR3 protein. There are about 12,000 distinct CDR3 sequences in the sample; around 9.3% occur only once, and roughly a quarter lies in the top ten. The repertoire came from unfractionated whole blood and reflected all unsorted peripheral T cells. Sequences were derived from blood, sampled before antiretroviral therapy. These receptors originate from an adult with HIV infection. The donor label of this sample is uncertain.

This clonotype is labeled as medium-sized. This chain joins TRBV3-1 and TRBJ2-5, with D possibly TRBD1 on 6 matching bases. With 6 bases removed from V and 4 bases from J, the gap between germline ends came to 9 bases. The CDR3 spans 12 residues. The germline gives CDR1 LGHDT, CDR2 YNNKEL (reference sequence). The CDR3 nucleotides are TGTGCCAGCAGACAGGGCGGAGAGACCCAGTACTTC. Translated, it gives CASRQGGETQYF.

There are many counts of this clonotype. The chain carries TRBV4-3 and TRBJ1-1; D is undetermined. The CDR3 loop spans 13 amino acids. The ends were cut back, 5 bases at V and 1 base at J, with 8 bases in the middle. From germline, CDR1 is LGHNA and CDR2 YSLEER. CDR3 in DNA: TGCGCCAGCAGCGTTCAGGAGAACACTGAAGCTTTCTTT. Its protein product is CASSVQENTEAFF.

This clonotype has at least ten counts. This chain uses TRBV6-5 with TRBJ2-5, with 7 nucleotides matching TRBD2. The CDR3 contains 17 residues. Looked up from germline, CDR1 is MNHEY and CDR2 is SVGAGI. Losses at the gene ends were 6 bases for V and 4 bases for J; bases not matched to a gene: 17. The CDR3: CASRQNHNAGRGETQYF. The DNA of the CDR3 is TGTGCCAGCAGGCAGAACCACAACGCGGGGAGGGGAGAGACCCAGTACTTC.

This clonotype was seen at least ten times. The V gene is TRBV7-2, the J gene TRBJ1-1; TRBD1 agrees at 10 bases. CDR1 and CDR2 (germline): SGHTA, FQGNSA. The CDR3 consists of 17 residues. Losses at the gene ends were 2 bases for V and 2 bases for J; bases not matched to a gene: 8. Here the CDR3 DNA reads TGTGCCAGCAGCTTAACTATGACAGGGGGCATAAACACTGAAGCTTTCTTT. It yields the protein CASSLTMTGGINTEAFF.

The CDR3 bases are TGCAGTGCTAGAGAGGAGGTCGCCAGGTCACCCCTCCACTTT. This codes for CSAREEVARSPLHF. The genes are TRBV20-1 and TRBJ1-6; D ambiguous. V was trimmed by 0 bases and J by 10 bases, leaving 13 bases between them. This CDR3 region has 14 residues. The germline V gene encodes CDR1 DFQATT and CDR2 SNEGSKA (reference sequence).

The table lists this clonotype with many counts. The junction departs from germline at one end; a sequencing error may be responsible. The rearrangement joins TRBV7-7 to TRBJ2-1; 13 nucleotides align to TRBD2. The CDR3 has 15 residues. Germline V gives CDR1 SSHAT, CDR2 FNYEAQ (reference sequence). CDR3 nucleotides: TGTGCTAGCAGCCCTGGACTAGCGGGAGCCAAGGAGCAGTTCTTC. It translates to CASSPGLAGAKEQFF.

This clonotype was seen many times. This chain links TRBV7-2 with TRBJ2-7, with D unresolved. The CDR3 runs to 19 residues. V was pared by 5 bases and J by 0 bases, with 26 bases between. Germline V gene lookup returns CDR1 SGHTA and CDR2 FQGNSA. As DNA, the CDR3 is TGTGCCAGCAGCCCCCAGCCAGGAGCAGGATTCCACAGCTCCTACGAGCAGTACTTC. Translation: CASSPQPGAGFHSSYEQYF.

This clonotype has at least ten counts. V usage is TRBV6-2 or TRBV6-3 and J usage is TRBJ1-5, with D unresolved. Germline-derived CDR1 and CDR2 are MNHEY and SVGEGT. This CDR3 spans 13 amino acids. The ends were cut back, 2 bases at V and 4 bases at J, with 6 bases in the middle. The DNA of the CDR3 is TGTGCCAGCAGTTACAGCAGGAATCAGCCCCAGCATTTT. Amino acid sequence: CASSYSRNQPQHF.

The chain employs TRBV12-3 or TRBV12-4 and TRBJ2-5, with D unresolved. The CDR3 has 13 residues. V gave up 3 bases and J gave up 1 base, with 6 bases separating them. The CDR3 coding sequence is TGTGCCAGCAGTTTTCGGCCCCAAGAGACCCAGTACTTC. Its translation: CASSFRPQETQYF.

Many counts were recorded for this clonotype. The chain employs TRBV5-6 and TRBJ1-6; D unclear. The germline V gene encodes CDR1 SGHDT and CDR2 YYEEEE. V was shortened by 0 bases and J by 9 bases, with 10 bases between the two germline ends. The CDR3 is 14 residues long. The CDR3 is CASSLENLGSPLHF. The CDR3, as DNA: TGTGCCAGCAGCTTGGAGAACCTCGGTTCACCCCTCCACTTT.

The chain recombines TRBV2 with TRBJ1-5; TRBD1 matches at 8 bases. The germline V gene encodes CDR1 SNHLY and CDR2 FYNNEI. CDR3 length equals 15 residues. After removal of 2 bases from V and 6 bases from J, the junction contained 6 bases not matched to a gene. In DNA, the CDR3 is TGTGCCAGCAGTGAAATGGACAGGGTACGTCAGCCCCAGCATTTT. It encodes CASSEMDRVRQPQHF.